The next 11 T cell receptor beta chains were all read from a single sample in a study of molecular identifiers for immune sequencing clone quantification. Each CDR3 protein gets one entry after TCRdb re-called the PCR reads with MiXCR. The sample yields 250,000 to 350,000 distinct CDR3 sequences, over 20% seen once. Sequencing was carried out using naive CD8+ T cells from blood, with Jurkat cell RNA spiked in. Subset defined: FACS-sorted CD8+CD4-CCR7+CD45RA+ naive T cells. The origin of the receptors is a human donor in good health. Some libraries in this study had Jurkat cell RNA spiked in.

The chain is built from TRBV11-2 and TRBJ2-1; possibly TRBD1 for D (5 bases). The CDR3 has 17 residues. Per the germline V gene, CDR1 is SGHAT and CDR2 is FQNNGV. Trimming stripped 5 bases from V and 1 base from J, with 18 bases between. The CDR3 bases are TGTGCCAGCAGCCCCCACCTAGGGGCAGGGTCCTACAATGAGCAGTTCTTC. This encodes CASSPHLGAGSYNEQFF.

Many counts were recorded for this clonotype. V usage is TRBV28 and J usage is TRBJ2-6; 7 nucleotides agree with TRBD2. The germline V gene encodes CDR1 MDHEN and CDR2 SYDVKM. J lost 4 bases, V lost 5 bases, and 14 bases had no gene match. The CDR3 runs 18 residues. The CDR3: CASSGEGESQTGANVLTF. CDR3 sequence (DNA): TGTGCCAGCAGTGGGGAGGGCGAATCACAAACCGGGGCCAACGTCCTGACTTTC.

The chain couples TRBV3-1 to TRBJ1-4; 9 bases line up with TRBD1. The germline V gene has CDR1 LGHDT and CDR2 YNNKEL (reference sequence). The CDR3 extends over 14 amino acids. V was pared by 8 bases and J by 6 bases, with 7 bases of the junction left unmatched. The CDR3 DNA is TGTGCCAGCGGATGGGACAGGGAAGATGAAAAACTGTTTTTT. It encodes CASGWDREDEKLFF.

With respect to this clonotype: A much larger clonotype is one base distant, so this may be a read error. J is TRBJ2-3 and V is TRBV21-1; the table names TRBD2, a call not compared with the DNA. TRBV21-1 is reported as a pseudogene. The CDR3 is 16 residues long. CDR3 region: CASSKKPTPRVDTRYF. In DNA form, the CDR3 reads TGTGCCAGCAGCAAAAAACCTACCCCGAGGGTAGATACGCGGTATTTT.

The gene calls are TRBV28 and TRBJ2-7, with D possibly TRBD2 on 9 matching bases. Trimming removed 5 bases at V and 2 bases at J, with 25 bases between. Germline V gene data show CDR1 as MDHEN and CDR2 as SYDVKM. The CDR3 has 18 residues. CDR3 amino acids: CASSTGTGLAGGPYEQYF. Here the CDR3 DNA reads TGTGCCAGCAGTACCGGGACAGGCTTGGCGGGAGGGCCCTACGAGCAGTACTTC.

This clonotype was observed at least ten times. This rearrangement joins TRBV28 to TRBJ2-3; 13 bases are shared with TRBD2. There are 17 residues in the CDR3. Germline lookup yields CDR1 MDHEN and CDR2 SYDVKM. The V and J ends lost 3 bases and 6 bases, in that order; junction bases with no gene match: 9. In nucleotides, the CDR3 is TGTGCCAGCAGTTTCCGACGGACTAGCGGGAGATGGGATACGCAGTATTTT. Protein product: CASSFRRTSGRWDTQYF.

This clonotype occurred many times. This sequence joins TRBV28 and TRBJ2-2; D perhaps matches TRBD1 (6 bases). V lost 5 bases to trimming and J lost 6 bases, with 10 bases between them. CDR3 size: 13 residues. The germline CDR1 and CDR2 sequences are MDHEN and SYDVKM. For the CDR3, the DNA is TGTGCCAGCAGTCTGAGGGGGTCCGGGGAGCTGTTTTTT. This translates into CASSLRGSGELFF.

This clonotype was counted a few times. The chain joins TRBV11-2 to TRBJ2-3, with no clear D. The CDR3 consists of 15 residues. Germline V lookup: CDR1 SGHAT, CDR2 FQNNGV. The ends were cut back, 5 bases at V and 1 base at J, with 13 bases in the middle. For the CDR3, the DNA is TGTGCCAGCAGCGGACCTCGAGGACGCACAGATACGCAGTATTTT. Protein: CASSGPRGRTDTQYF.

As regards this clonotype: A much larger clone sits a single nucleotide away, making a read error possible. The CDR3: CASSDRATYEQYF. The CDR3 DNA reads TGTGCCAGCAGTGACAGGGCTACCTACGAGCAGTACTTC. The rearrangement joins TRBV2 to TRBJ2-7, with D tentatively TRBD1 (5 bases). The germline CDR1 and CDR2 sequences are SNHLY and FYNNEI. The CDR3 has 13 amino acids. V was clipped by 3 bases and J by 2 bases, with 8 bases between them.

This rearrangement joins TRBV11-3 to TRBJ2-7, with 9 positions matching TRBD2. This CDR3 is 15 amino acids long. Germline values: CDR1 SGHNT, CDR2 YENEEA. With 4 bases clipped from V and 4 bases from J, the junction kept 8 bases outside the gene matches. The CDR3 loop reads CASSYFSGSGYEQYF. The DNA of the CDR3 is TGTGCCAGCAGCTACTTTAGCGGGAGCGGGTACGAGCAGTACTTC.

J is TRBJ2-2 and V is TRBV6-5; D is ambiguous. This CDR3 is 17 amino acids long. Germline V gene data show CDR1 as MNHEY and CDR2 as SVGAGI. V lost 0 bases and J lost 7, with 18 bases in between. The CDR3 protein is CASSYSYAAYSGGELFF. In DNA, the CDR3 is TGTGCCAGCAGTTACTCTTACGCGGCCTATTCTGGCGGGGAGCTGTTTTTT.